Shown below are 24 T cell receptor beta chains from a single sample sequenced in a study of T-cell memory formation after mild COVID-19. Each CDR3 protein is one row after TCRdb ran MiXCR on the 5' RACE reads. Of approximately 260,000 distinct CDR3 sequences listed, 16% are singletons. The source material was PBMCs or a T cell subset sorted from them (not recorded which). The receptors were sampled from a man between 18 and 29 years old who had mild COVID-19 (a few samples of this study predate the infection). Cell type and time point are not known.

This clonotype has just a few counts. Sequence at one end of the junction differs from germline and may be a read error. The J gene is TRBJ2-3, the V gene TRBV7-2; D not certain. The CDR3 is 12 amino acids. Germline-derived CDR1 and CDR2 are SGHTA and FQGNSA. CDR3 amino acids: CASSVAASTQYF. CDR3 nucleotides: TGTGCCAGCAGCGTAGCCGCCAGTACGCAGTATTTT.

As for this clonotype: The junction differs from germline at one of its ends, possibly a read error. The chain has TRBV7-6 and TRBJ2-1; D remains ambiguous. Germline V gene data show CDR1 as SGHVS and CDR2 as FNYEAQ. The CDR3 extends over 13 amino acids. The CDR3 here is CASSLWLNNEQFF. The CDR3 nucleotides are TGTGCCAGCAGCTTATGGCTGAACAATGAACAGTTCTTC.

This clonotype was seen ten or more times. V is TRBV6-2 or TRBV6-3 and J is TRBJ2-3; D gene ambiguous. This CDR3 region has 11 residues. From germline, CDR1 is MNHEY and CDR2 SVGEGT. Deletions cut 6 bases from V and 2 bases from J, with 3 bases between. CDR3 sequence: CASSHTDTQYF. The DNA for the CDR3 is TGTGCCAGCAGCCACACAGATACGCAGTATTTT.

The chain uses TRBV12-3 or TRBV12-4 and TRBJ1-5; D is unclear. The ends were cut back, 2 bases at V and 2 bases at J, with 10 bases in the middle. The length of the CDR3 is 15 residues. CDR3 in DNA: TGTGCCAGCAGTTTACAGGCGGGTGGCAATCAGCCCCAGCATTTT. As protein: CASSLQAGGNQPQHF.

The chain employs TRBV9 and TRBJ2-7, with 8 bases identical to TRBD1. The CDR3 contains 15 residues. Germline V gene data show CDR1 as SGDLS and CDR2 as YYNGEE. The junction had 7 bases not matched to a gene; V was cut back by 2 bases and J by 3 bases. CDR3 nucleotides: TGTGCCAGCAGCGTCGGACAGGGTATTGACTACGAGCAGTACTTC. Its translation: CASSVGQGIDYEQYF.

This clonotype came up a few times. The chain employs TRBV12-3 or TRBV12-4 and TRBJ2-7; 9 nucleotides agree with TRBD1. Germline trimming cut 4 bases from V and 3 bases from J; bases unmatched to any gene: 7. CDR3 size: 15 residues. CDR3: CASSSGGTGNYEQYF. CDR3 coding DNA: TGTGCCAGCAGTTCAGGCGGGACAGGGAACTACGAGCAGTACTTC.

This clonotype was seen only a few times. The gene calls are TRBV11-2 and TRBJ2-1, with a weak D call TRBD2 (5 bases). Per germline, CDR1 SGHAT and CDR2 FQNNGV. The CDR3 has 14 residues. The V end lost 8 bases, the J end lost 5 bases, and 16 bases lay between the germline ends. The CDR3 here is CASGEDWRNNEQFF. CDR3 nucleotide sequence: TGTGCCAGCGGAGAGGACTGGAGAAACAATGAGCAGTTCTTC.

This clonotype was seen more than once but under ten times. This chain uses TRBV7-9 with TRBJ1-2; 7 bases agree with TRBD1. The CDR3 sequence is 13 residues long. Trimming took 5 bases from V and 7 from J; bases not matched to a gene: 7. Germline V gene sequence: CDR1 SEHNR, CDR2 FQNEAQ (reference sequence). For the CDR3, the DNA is TGTGCCAGCAGCCCGCCGACAGGGTTTGGCTACACCTTC. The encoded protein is CASSPPTGFGYTF.

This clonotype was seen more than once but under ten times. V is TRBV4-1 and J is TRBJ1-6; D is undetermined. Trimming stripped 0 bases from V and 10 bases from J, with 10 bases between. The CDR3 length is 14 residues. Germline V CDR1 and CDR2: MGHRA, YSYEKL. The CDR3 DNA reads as TGCGCCAGCAGCCAAGATCGTGCGACCTCACCCCTCCACTTT. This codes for CASSQDRATSPLHF.

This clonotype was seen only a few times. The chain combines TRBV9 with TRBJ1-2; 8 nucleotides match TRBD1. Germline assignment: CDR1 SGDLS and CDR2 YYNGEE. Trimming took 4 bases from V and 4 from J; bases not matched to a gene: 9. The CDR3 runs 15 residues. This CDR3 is CASSPSGGAGYGYTF. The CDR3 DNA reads TGTGCCAGCAGCCCCTCAGGGGGCGCGGGCTATGGCTACACCTTC.

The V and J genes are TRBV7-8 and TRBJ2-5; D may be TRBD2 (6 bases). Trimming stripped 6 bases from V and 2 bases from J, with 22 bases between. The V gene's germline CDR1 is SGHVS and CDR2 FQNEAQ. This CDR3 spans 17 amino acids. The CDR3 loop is CASRHRRIASEQETQYF. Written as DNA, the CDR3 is TGTGCCAGCAGACACAGACGTATCGCTAGCGAACAAGAGACCCAGTACTTC.

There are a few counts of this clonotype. The CDR3 spells CASSYEPGAGQPQHF. The CDR3 nucleotides are TGTGCCAGCAGTTACGAACCGGGGGCCGGTCAGCCCCAGCATTTT. The chain links TRBV6-6 to TRBJ1-5; the D gene is possibly TRBD1 (6 bases). CDR3 length: 15 residues. With 2 bases removed from V and 6 bases from J, the gap between germline ends came to 14 bases. Per the germline V gene, CDR1 is MNHNY and CDR2 is SVGAGI (reference sequence).

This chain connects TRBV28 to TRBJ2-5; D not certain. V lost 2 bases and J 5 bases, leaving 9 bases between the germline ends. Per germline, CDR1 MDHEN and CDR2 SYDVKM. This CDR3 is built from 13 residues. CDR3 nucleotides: TGTGCCAGCAGTTTACCCAAGCCCGAGACCCAGTACTTC. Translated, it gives CASSLPKPETQYF.

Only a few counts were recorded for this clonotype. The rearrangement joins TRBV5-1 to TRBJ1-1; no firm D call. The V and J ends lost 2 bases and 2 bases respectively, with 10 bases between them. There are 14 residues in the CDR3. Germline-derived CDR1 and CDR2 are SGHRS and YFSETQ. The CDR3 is CASSFEGRNTEAFF. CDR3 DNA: TGCGCCAGCAGCTTTGAGGGAAGAAACACTGAAGCTTTCTTT. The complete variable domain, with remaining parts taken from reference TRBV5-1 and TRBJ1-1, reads KAGVTQTPRYLIKTRGQQVTLSCSPISGHRSVSWYQQTPGQGLQFLFEYFSETQRNKGNFPGRFSGRQFSNSRSEMNVSTLELGDSALYLCASSFEGRNTEAFFGQGTRLTVV.

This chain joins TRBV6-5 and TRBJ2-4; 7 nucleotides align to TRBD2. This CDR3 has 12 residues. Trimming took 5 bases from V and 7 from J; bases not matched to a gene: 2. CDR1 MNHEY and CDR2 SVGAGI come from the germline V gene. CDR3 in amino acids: CASSGLDNIQYF. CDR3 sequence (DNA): TGTGCCAGCAGTGGACTAGATAACATTCAGTACTTC.

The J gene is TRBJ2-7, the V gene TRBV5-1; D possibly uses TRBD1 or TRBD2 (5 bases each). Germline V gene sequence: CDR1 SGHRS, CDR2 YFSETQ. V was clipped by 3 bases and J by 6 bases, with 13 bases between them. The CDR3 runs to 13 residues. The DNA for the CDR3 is TGCGCCAGCAGCTCCGACGGGACGGGCGAGCAGTACGTC. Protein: CASSSDGTGEQYV.

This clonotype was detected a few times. In DNA form, the CDR3 reads TGTGCCAGCAGCCCACGGGGGGCTGACACTGAAGCTTTCTTT. It specifies CASSPRGADTEAFF. The J gene is TRBJ1-1, the V gene TRBV4-2; D possibly corresponds to TRBD1 (6 bases). This CDR3 is built from 14 residues. Trimming stripped 4 bases from V and 3 bases from J, with 12 bases between. Germline assignment: CDR1 LGHNA and CDR2 YNFKEQ.

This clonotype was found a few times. Here the CDR3 DNA reads TGTGCCAGCGGGACAGTCCAAGAGACCCAGTACTTC. Its translation is CASGTVQETQYF. The V gene is TRBV28, the J gene TRBJ2-5, with 7 bases aligning to TRBD1. V lost 8 bases to trimming and J lost 1 base; unmatched junction nucleotides: 1. The CDR3 is made up of 12 amino acids. Germline V gene sequence: CDR1 MDHEN, CDR2 SYDVKM.

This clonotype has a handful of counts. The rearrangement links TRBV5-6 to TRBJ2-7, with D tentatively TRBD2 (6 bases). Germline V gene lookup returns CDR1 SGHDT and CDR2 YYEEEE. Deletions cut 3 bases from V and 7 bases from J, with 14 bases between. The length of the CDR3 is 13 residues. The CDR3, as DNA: TGTGCCAGCAGCTGGCAGGGCGCGGGGGAGCAGTACTTC. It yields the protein CASSWQGAGEQYF. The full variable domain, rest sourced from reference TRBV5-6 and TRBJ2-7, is DAGVTQSPTHLIKTRGQQVTLRCSPKSGHDTVSWYQQALGQGPQFIFQYYEEEERQRGNFPDRFSGHQFPNYSSELNVNALLLGDSALYLCASSWQGAGEQYFGPGTRLTVT.

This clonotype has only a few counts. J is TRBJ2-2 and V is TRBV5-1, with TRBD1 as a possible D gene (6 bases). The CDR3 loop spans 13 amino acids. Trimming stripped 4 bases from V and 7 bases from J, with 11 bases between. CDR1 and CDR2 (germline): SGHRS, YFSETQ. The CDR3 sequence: CASSGGQGGELFF. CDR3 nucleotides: TGCGCCAGCAGCGGGGGACAAGGCGGGGAGCTGTTTTTT. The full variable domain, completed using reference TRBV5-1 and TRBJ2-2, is KAGVTQTPRYLIKTRGQQVTLSCSPISGHRSVSWYQQTPGQGLQFLFEYFSETQRNKGNFPGRFSGRQFSNSRSEMNVSTLELGDSALYLCASSGGQGGELFFGEGSRLTVL.

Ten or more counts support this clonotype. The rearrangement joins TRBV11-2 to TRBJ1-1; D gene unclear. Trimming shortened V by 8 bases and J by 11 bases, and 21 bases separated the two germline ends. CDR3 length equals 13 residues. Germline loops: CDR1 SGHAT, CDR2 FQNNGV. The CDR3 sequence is CASGIQEALGAFF. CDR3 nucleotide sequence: TGTGCCAGCGGCATTCAGGAGGCTTTAGGGGCTTTCTTT.

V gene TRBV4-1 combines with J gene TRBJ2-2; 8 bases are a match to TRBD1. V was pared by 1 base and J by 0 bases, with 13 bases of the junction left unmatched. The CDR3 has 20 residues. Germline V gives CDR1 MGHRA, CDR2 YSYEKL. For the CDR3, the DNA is TGCGCCAGCAGCCAAGGCCGGGTACAGGGGGACAGAGCGAACACCGGGGAGCTGTTTTTT. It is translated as CASSQGRVQGDRANTGELFF.

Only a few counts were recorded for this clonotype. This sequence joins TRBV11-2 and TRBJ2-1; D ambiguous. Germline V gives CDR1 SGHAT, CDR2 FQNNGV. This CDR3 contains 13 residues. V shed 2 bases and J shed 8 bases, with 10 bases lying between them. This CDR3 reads CASSLSMAHEQFF. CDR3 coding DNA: TGTGCCAGCAGCTTAAGTATGGCCCATGAGCAGTTCTTC.

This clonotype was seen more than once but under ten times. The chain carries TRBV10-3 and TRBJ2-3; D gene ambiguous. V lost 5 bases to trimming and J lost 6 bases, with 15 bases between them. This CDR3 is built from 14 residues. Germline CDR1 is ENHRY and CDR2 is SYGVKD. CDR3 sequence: CAISPDPHQDTQYF. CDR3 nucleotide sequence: TGTGCCATCAGTCCTGACCCCCATCAGGATACGCAGTATTTT.